The 15 T cell receptor beta chains given below trace back to one sample, sequenced in a study of blood T cell repertoires in COVID-19. TCRdb's table, derived via immunoSEQ multiplex PCR, lists solely in-frame clones and lacks some. Seen here are approximately 150,000 clones, approximately 87% observed once, and the top ten hold roughly 8%. Sequences were obtained from peripheral blood. These receptors all come from a woman aged 45 to 65 with active or convalescent COVID-19.

The rearrangement uses TRBV15 and TRBJ1-4; D is ambiguous. The CDR3 extends over 16 amino acids. Looked up from germline, CDR1 is LNHNV and CDR2 is YYDKDF (reference sequence). Trimming left V 0 bases short and J 5 bases short, with 13 bases between. The CDR3 protein is CATSREGTVPNEKLFF. CDR3 sequence (DNA): TGTGCCACCAGCAGAGAGGGCACAGTCCCGAATGAAAAACTGTTTTTT. The full variable domain, rest sourced from reference TRBV15 and TRBJ1-4, is DAMVIQNPRYQVTQFGKPVTLSCSQTLNHNVMYWYQQKSSQAPKLLFHYYDKDFNNEADTPDNFQSRRPNTSFCFLDIRSPGLGDTAMYLCATSREGTVPNEKLFFGSGTQLSVL.

The chain recombines TRBV7-8 with TRBJ1-2; the D is unclear. This CDR3 is 14 amino acids long. Germline V gene sequence: CDR1 SGHVS, CDR2 FQNEAQ. V lost 5 bases and J lost 0, with 10 bases in between. CDR3 residues: CASSLTDSNYGYTF. Here the CDR3 DNA reads TGTGCCAGCAGCCTGACTGACTCTAACTATGGCTACACCTTC.

This chain uses TRBV6-5 with TRBJ2-7; D unresolved. The CDR3 extends over 12 amino acids. The V gene lost 2 bases and the J gene lost 5 bases, with 7 bases spanning the gap. CDR1 and CDR2 (germline): MNHEY, SVGAGI. Here the CDR3 reads CASSYPGHEQYF. The CDR3 DNA reads as TGTGCCAGCAGTTACCCAGGCCACGAGCAGTACTTC.

The chain combines TRBV27 with TRBJ1-2; tentatively, D is TRBD1 (5 bases). The CDR3 is made up of 13 amino acids. CDR1 and CDR2 (germline): MNHEY, SMNVEV (reference sequence). The ends were cut back, 3 bases at V and 7 bases at J, with 12 bases in the middle. The CDR3: CASSFSRGSGYTF. The DNA for the CDR3 is TGTGCCAGCAGTTTCTCTAGGGGCAGTGGCTACACCTTC.

J is TRBJ2-2 and V is TRBV6-5; no clear D. Between the trimmed V and J ends, which lost 10 bases and 0 bases, there was a span of 15 bases. CDR3 length equals 15 residues. The germline CDR1 and CDR2 sequences are MNHEY and SVGAGI. CDR3 amino acids: CATNPGRPNTGELFF. The CDR3 nucleotides read TGTGCCACCAACCCAGGAAGGCCGAACACCGGGGAGCTGTTTTTT.

The rearrangement uses TRBV30 and TRBJ2-2; tentative D call: TRBD2 (6 bases). In germline, CDR1 is GTSNPN, CDR2 SVGIG (reference sequence). This CDR3 comprises 16 residues. Between the trimmed V and J ends, which lost 5 bases and 4 bases, there was a span of 20 bases. DNA for the CDR3: TGTGCCTGGGGGGCCCCAGAGGGACTGATCACCGGGGAGCTGTTTTTT. Protein: CAWGAPEGLITGELFF.

The chain couples TRBV7-2 to TRBJ1-5; TRBD1 might be the D (5 bases). Germline CDR1 SGHTA, CDR2 FQGNSA. V was trimmed by 2 bases and J by 4 bases, leaving 12 bases between them. The CDR3 contains 15 residues. CDR3 in DNA: TGTGCCAGCAGCTTATGGGCGGGGCCGAATCAGCCCCAGCATTTT. It yields the protein CASSLWAGPNQPQHF.

The chain recombines TRBV7-2 with TRBJ2-7, with a possible D match to TRBD1 (5 bases). CDR1 is SGHTA and CDR2 is FQGNSA in the germline V gene. V lost 5 bases and J 10 bases, leaving 15 bases between the germline ends. CDR3 length: 12 amino acids. Here the CDR3 DNA reads TGTGCCAGCAGCCTAACGCAGGGCGCTCAGTACTTC. Translation gives CASSLTQGAQYF.

The chain couples TRBV9 to TRBJ2-2; 12 positions match TRBD2. The length of the CDR3 is 15 residues. Germline V gene data show CDR1 as SGDLS and CDR2 as YYNGEE. Trimming removed 4 bases from V and 15 bases from J; junction bases left unmatched: 13. CDR3: CASSPPRTSGVHMFF. CDR3 nucleotides: TGTGCCAGCAGCCCTCCCAGGACTAGCGGGGTACATATGTTTTTT.

The chain employs TRBV30 and TRBJ1-1; TRBD1 matches at 8 bases. V shed 1 base and J 0 bases; nucleotides not matched to a gene: 1. The CDR3 is 14 residues long. Looked up from germline, CDR1 is GTSNPN and CDR2 is SVGIG (reference sequence). The CDR3 sequence is CAWSADRVNTEAFF. The CDR3 DNA reads as TGTGCCTGGAGTGCGGACAGGGTGAACACTGAAGCTTTCTTT.

DNA for the CDR3: TGTGCCAGCAGCTTGAACGCAAGACTCTCCTACAATGAGCAGTTCTTC. Its translation is CASSLNARLSYNEQFF. This sequence joins TRBV5-4 and TRBJ2-1; D is unclear. The CDR3 has 16 residues. V was pared by 1 base and J by 0 bases, with 11 bases between. CDR1 and CDR2 (germline): SGHNT, YYREEE (reference sequence).

This chain connects TRBV7-3 to TRBJ2-2; 12 nucleotides match TRBD2. This CDR3 is built from 18 residues. Germline-derived CDR1 and CDR2 are SGHTA and FQGTGA. Losses at the gene ends were 6 bases for V and 2 bases for J; bases not matched to a gene: 10. CDR3 DNA: TGTGCCAGCAGTAAGACTACTAGCGGGGGGTTAAACACCGGGGAGCTGTTTTTT. Amino acids: CASSKTTSGGLNTGELFF. Complete variable domain (other parts from reference TRBV7-3 and TRBJ2-2): GAGVSQTPSNKVTEKGKYVELRCDPISGHTALYWYRQSLGQGPEFLIYFQGTGAADDSGLPNDRFFAVRPEGSVSTLKIQRTERGDSAVYLCASSKTTSGGLNTGELFFGEGSRLTVL.

This sequence joins TRBV5-8 and TRBJ1-1; 12 bases line up with TRBD1. CDR1 SGHTS and CDR2 YDEGEE come from the germline V gene. The junction had 8 bases not matched to a gene; V was cut back by 5 bases and J by 6 bases. CDR3 length: 15 residues. CDR3 sequence: CASSGTGGLRAEAFF. The CDR3 region has the DNA TGTGCCAGCAGTGGGACAGGGGGCCTACGGGCTGAAGCTTTCTTT.

The gene calls are TRBV18 and TRBJ1-2; TRBD1 agrees at 7 bases. The CDR3 extends over 13 amino acids. V shed 4 bases, J shed 4 bases, and the junction held 3 bases outside the gene matches. CDR1 is KGHSH and CDR2 is LQKENI in the germline V gene. CDR3 DNA: TGTGCCAGCTCACAGACAGGGTTCTATGGCTACACCTTC. Translating gives CASSQTGFYGYTF.

In this sample, this clone turned up once. The chain employs TRBV7-3 and TRBJ2-1; TRBD2 might be the D (6 bases). The CDR3 is 13 amino acids. Germline V CDR1 and CDR2: SGHTA, FQGTGA. V was trimmed by 2 bases and J by 10 bases, leaving 12 bases between them. CDR3 coding DNA: TGTGCCAGCAGCTTACGCATGGAGGGCGAGCAGTTCTTC. Encoded protein: CASSLRMEGEQFF.